The entry that follows covers one T cell receptor (beta chain) sequence. Profiled with immunoSEQ multiplex PCR; TCRdb holds only in-frame clones, not every one. Of 150,000 to 200,000 clones detected, about 80% appear once; the ten largest clones hold around 19%. The germline V gene has CDR1 KGHSH and CDR2 LQKENI. Trimming removed 6 bases at V and 9 bases at J, with 18 bases between. The CDR3 covers 13 residues. The source of the sample is a study of blood T cell repertoires in COVID-19. For the study at large: Material from acute and convalescent COVID-19 was sourced from the United States, Italy and Spain. Sample material is recorded as cDNA or gDNA derived from T cells, B-cell-depleted T cells, or PBMCs.

Sequencing was performed on peripheral blood. The TCR was taken from a woman aged 80 or over with acute or convalescent COVID-19. The genes are TRBV18 and TRBJ2-7, with D perhaps TRBD1 (6 bases). The CDR3, as DNA: TGTGCCAGCTCCCGAGGACAGTCTCCGGGGCAGTACTTC. Its translation: CASSRGQSPGQYF.